Listed below are T cell receptor beta chains from one sample, sequenced in a study of blood T cells in healthy people across ages. TCRdb processed the 5' RACE reads anew with MiXCR; each CDR3 protein has one entry. The sample records some 930,000 distinct CDR3 sequences, 25% to 30% being singletons. These same data were also listed under a study on T cells of mothers and their children.

The sequencing sample was made of blood. Receptor source: a woman in her forties in good health. Both conserved end residues are part of each CDR3. The D gene is left open where the match is weak. Rows may omit the clone size; those that give it use once, few, many or a size class.

D	J	V	size	CDR3	DNA
.	TRBJ2-3	TRBV27	few	CASAAARITDTQYF	TGTGCCAGCGCCGCGGCAAGAATCACAGATACGCAGTATTTT
.	TRBJ1-2	TRBV20-1	.	CSAGGRGATDHGYTF	TGCAGTGCCGGCGGGAGGGGCGCCACCGACCACGGCTACACCTTC
.	TRBJ2-3	TRBV29-1	many	CSVEDNLDTQYF	TGCAGCGTTGAAGATAATCTAGATACGCAGTATTTT
.	TRBJ2-7	TRBV28	few	CASRAGTPYSYEQYF	TGTGCCAGCAGAGCCGGGACTCCTTACTCCTACGAGCAGTACTTC
.	TRBJ1-1	TRBV27	.	CASSLGGGWNTEAFF	TGTGCCAGCAGTTTAGGGGGGGGTTGGAACACTGAAGCTTTCTTT
.	TRBJ2-5	TRBV11-3	.	CASSLDRHDEQYF	TGTGCCAGCAGCTTAGATCGCCACGATGAGCAGTACTTC
TRBD2	TRBJ2-5	TRBV15	many	CATSVGSGGLQETQYF	TGTGCCACCAGCGTAGGCAGCGGGGGGCTCCAAGAGACCCAGTACTTC
.	TRBJ2-5	TRBV2	.	CANTLGGAETQYF	TGTGCCAACACCTTGGGGGGCGCGGAGACCCAGTACTTC
.	TRBJ1-5	TRBV6-2/TRBV6-3	.	CASMPRVWNQPQHF	TGTGCCAGCATGCCAAGGGTGTGGAATCAGCCCCAGCATTTT
.	TRBJ1-5	TRBV20-1	.	CSARGANNQPQHF	TGCAGTGCAAGAGGGGCCAACAATCAGCCCCAGCATTTT
TRBD1	TRBJ2-5	TRBV7-3	.	CASSRAGTAKETQYF	TGTGCCAGCAGCCGGGCCGGGACAGCAAAAGAGACCCAGTACTTC
.	TRBJ1-1	TRBV9	.	CASSEGDGLLRAFF	TGTGCCAGCAGCGAAGGGGACGGACTGTTACGGGCTTTCTTT
TRBD2	TRBJ2-5	TRBV9	.	CASSAGGPPWETQYF	TGTGCCAGCAGCGCGGGGGGTCCACCTTGGGAGACCCAGTACTTC
TRBD1	TRBJ2-7	TRBV28	many	CASSLITGGLYEQYF	TGTGCCAGCAGTTTAATAACAGGGGGCCTATACGAGCAGTACTTC
TRBD1	TRBJ2-7	TRBV20-1	many	CSADDRASYEQYF	TGCAGTGCGGATGACAGGGCCTCCTACGAGCAGTACTTC
TRBD2	TRBJ2-4	TRBV10-3	few	CAISDGGGLVKNIQYF	TGTGCCATCAGTGACGGGGGGGGATTAGTCAAAAACATTCAGTACTTC
.	TRBJ2-7	TRBV24-1	few	CATSDQGLGEQYF	TGTGCCACCAGTGATCAGGGACTGGGAGAGCAGTACTTC
.	TRBJ1-1	TRBV5-1	.	CASSFPGETEAFF	TGCGCCAGCAGCTTCCCAGGGGAGACTGAAGCTTTCTTT
TRBD2	TRBJ2-3	TRBV9	.	CASSVVWLAGADTQYF	TGTGCCAGCAGCGTAGTGTGGCTAGCGGGGGCAGATACGCAGTATTTT
.	TRBJ2-5	TRBV7-2	.	CASSRQRYQETQYF	TGTGCCAGCAGCCGACAGAGATACCAAGAGACCCAGTACTTC
TRBD1	TRBJ2-1	TRBV5-1	many	CASSLAGGLGEQFF	TGCGCCAGCAGCTTGGCAGGGGGCCTTGGTGAGCAGTTCTTC
.	TRBJ2-1	TRBV4-1	few	CASSQDYRDHEQFF	TGCGCCAGCAGCCAAGACTACAGGGACCATGAGCAGTTCTTC
TRBD1	TRBJ2-3	TRBV5-8	.	CASSRTGTGYTDTQYF	TGTGCCAGCAGCAGGACCGGGACAGGGTACACAGATACGCAGTATTTT
.	TRBJ2-3	TRBV7-2	.	CASSARPAFADTQYF	TGTGCCAGCAGCGCCCGTCCCGCTTTTGCGGATACGCAGTATTTT
.	TRBJ1-3	TRBV2	few	CASTERSSGNTIYF	TGTGCCAGCACAGAGAGGTCCTCTGGAAACACCATATATTTT
TRBD2	TRBJ2-5	TRBV28	few	CASSSSGVWETQYF	TGTGCCAGCAGTTCTAGCGGGGTGTGGGAGACCCAGTACTTC
.	TRBJ1-2	TRBV7-6	.	CASSYQGRGSYGYTF	TGTGCCAGCAGCTACCAGGGAAGGGGCAGTTATGGCTACACCTTC
TRBD2	TRBJ2-5	TRBV20-1	many	CSELNGGAGETQYF	TGCAGTGAATTAAACGGGGGGGCGGGAGAGACCCAGTACTTC
TRBD1	TRBJ2-1	TRBV7-2	.	CASAKGASSYNEQFF	TGTGCCAGCGCGAAGGGGGCGAGCTCCTACAATGAGCAGTTCTTC
TRBD1	TRBJ1-4	TRBV20-1	.	CSARDRGQGTIATNEKRFF	TGCAGTGCTAGGGACCGGGGACAGGGAACAATTGCAACTAATGAAAAACGGTTTTTT
TRBD2	TRBJ2-3	TRBV20-1	.	CSARGGLAEDTQYF	TGCAGTGCTAGGGGGGGTCTAGCGGAAGATACGCAGTATTTT
TRBD2	TRBJ2-3	TRBV7-8	few	CASSSALAGGSIDTQYF	TGTGCCAGCAGCTCTGCACTAGCGGGGGGGAGTATAGATACGCAGTATTTT
.	TRBJ2-7	TRBV20-1	few	CSAEGPSYEQYF	TGCAGTGCGGAGGGGCCCTCCTACGAGCAGTACTTC
.	TRBJ1-6	TRBV20-1	many	CSATYNRDASPLHF	TGCAGTGCTACTTATAACAGGGACGCTTCACCCCTCCACTTT
TRBD1	TRBJ2-5	TRBV29-1	many	CSVEDKGADETQYF	TGCAGCGTTGAAGATAAGGGGGCAGATGAGACCCAGTACTTC
.	TRBJ1-5	TRBV28	few	CASSLWERFLSNQPQHF	TGTGCCAGCAGTTTATGGGAACGATTCTTGAGTAATCAGCCCCAGCATTTT
.	TRBJ2-1	TRBV14	few	CASSHLGRSSYNEQFF	TGTGCCAGCAGCCACCTTGGGCGGAGCTCCTACAATGAGCAGTTCTTC
TRBD1	TRBJ2-1	TRBV9	many	CASSVGGGSEQFF	TGTGCCAGCAGCGTAGGAGGGGGCAGTGAGCAGTTCTTC
TRBD1	TRBJ2-3	TRBV2	few	CATSRDRERNTQYF	TGTGCCACCTCCCGGGACAGAGAACGGAATACGCAGTATTTT
.	TRBJ2-6	TRBV5-1	.	CASRDGYGRSGANVLTF	TGCGCCAGCAGGGACGGGTACGGCCGCTCTGGGGCCAACGTCCTGACTTTC
.	TRBJ2-3	TRBV12-3/TRBV12-4	many	CASRITDTQYF	TGTGCCAGCAGAATCACAGATACGCAGTATTTT
.	TRBJ2-6	TRBV9	.	CASSVSSGANVPTF	TGTGCCAGCAGCGTAAGTAGTGGGGCCAACGTCCCGACTTTC
.	TRBJ2-1	TRBV15	many	CATSRDLGVTMKEQFF	TGTGCCACCAGCAGAGATTTGGGTGTGACAATGAAGGAGCAGTTCTTC
.	TRBJ2-7	TRBV5-1	many	CASSLVAASIYEQYF	TGCGCCAGCAGCTTGGTGGCAGCATCCATCTACGAGCAGTACTTC
.	TRBJ2-1	TRBV12-3/TRBV12-4	few	CASSRRAGNEQFF	TGTGCCAGCAGCCGACGAGCAGGCAATGAGCAGTTCTTC
.	TRBJ1-5	TRBV7-2	few	CASSFGQYSNQPQHF	TGTGCCAGCAGCTTTGGTCAGTATAGCAATCAGCCCCAGCATTTT
TRBD1	TRBJ1-2	TRBV28	few	CASSSPGQGNIFYGYTF	TGTGCCAGCAGTTCCCCGGGACAGGGAAATATATTCTATGGCTACACCTTC
.	TRBJ2-5	TRBV7-9	.	CASSLGTIEETQYF	TGTGCCAGCAGCTTAGGGACTATTGAAGAGACCCAGTACTTC
.	TRBJ1-1	TRBV5-1	.	CAGSLDRGEAFF	TGCGCCGGCAGCTTGGATCGGGGGGAAGCTTTCTTT
.	TRBJ1-6	TRBV28	.	CASSGLGGDVNFKNSPLHF	TGTGCCAGCAGTGGTCTGGGAGGGGACGTTAACTTCAAAAATTCACCCCTCCACTTT
.	TRBJ2-7	TRBV2	many	CASTAAGRSYEQYF	TGTGCCAGCACCGCCGCTGGGAGATCCTACGAGCAGTACTTC
TRBD1	TRBJ2-4	TRBV20-1	few	CSASRWGTGERDIQYF	TGCAGTGCTTCACGGTGGGGGACAGGGGAACGGGACATTCAGTACTTC
.	TRBJ1-5	TRBV7-2	.	CASSPGEGLPQHF	TGTGCCAGCAGCCCAGGAGAGGGATTGCCCCAGCATTTT
.	TRBJ1-5	TRBV6-2/TRBV6-3	.	CASNTKMTGYSNQPQHF	TGTGCCAGCAACACAAAAATGACGGGATATAGCAATCAGCCCCAGCATTTT
.	TRBJ1-4	TRBV20-1	.	CSARASDEKLFF	TGCAGTGCTAGAGCCAGTGATGAAAAACTGTTTTTT